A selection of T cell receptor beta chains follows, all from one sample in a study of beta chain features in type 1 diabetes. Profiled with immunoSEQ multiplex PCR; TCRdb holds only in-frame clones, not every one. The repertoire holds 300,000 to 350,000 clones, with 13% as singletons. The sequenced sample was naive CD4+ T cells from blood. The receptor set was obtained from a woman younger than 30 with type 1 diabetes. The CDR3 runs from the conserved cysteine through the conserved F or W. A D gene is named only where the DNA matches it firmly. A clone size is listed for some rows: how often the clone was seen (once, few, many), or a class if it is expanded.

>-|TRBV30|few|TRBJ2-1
TGTGCCTGGAGCCGCGACCTCGAGGGCGAGCAGTTCTTC
CAWSRDLEGEQFF
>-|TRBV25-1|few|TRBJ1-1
TGTGCCAGCACCCTGGGGAGGGCCAGTGAAGCTTTCTTT
CASTLGRASEAFF
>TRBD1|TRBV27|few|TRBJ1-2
TGTGCCAGCAGCCCCGGACAGGGAAGGGGGTATGGCTACACCTTC
CASSPGQGRGYGYTF
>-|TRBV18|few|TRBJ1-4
TGTGCCAGCTCACCAGGCAGGGTAGGAGAAAAACTGTTTTTT
CASSPGRVGEKLFF
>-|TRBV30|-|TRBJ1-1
TGTGCCTGGAGGCCGACAGATCTGAACACTGAAGCTTTCTTT
CAWRPTDLNTEAFF
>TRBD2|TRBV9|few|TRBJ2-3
TGTGCCAGCAGCGTTAGCGGGAGTTGGGCAGATACGCAGTATTTT
CASSVSGSWADTQYF
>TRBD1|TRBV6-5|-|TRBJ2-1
TGTGCCAGCAGGCTGGGACAGTTCAATGAGCAGTTCTTC
CASRLGQFNEQFF
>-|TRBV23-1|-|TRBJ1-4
TGCGCCAGCAGTCAAAATCGGGCTGGGAGCAATGAAAAACTGTTTTTT
CASSQNRAGSNEKLFF
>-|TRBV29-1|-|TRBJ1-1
TGCAGCGTTGGGCAACAGGCTGAAGCTTTCTTT
CSVGQQAEAFF
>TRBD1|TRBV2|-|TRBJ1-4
TGTGCCAGCAGCGGGACAGGGGGCGTAAAACTGTTTTTT
CASSGTGGVKLFF
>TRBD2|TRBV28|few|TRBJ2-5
TGTGCCAGCAGTTTTCGGCTAGCGGGAGTCGTCGAGACCCAGTACTTC
CASSFRLAGVVETQYF
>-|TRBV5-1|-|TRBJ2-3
TGCGCCAGCAGCTTGTTTCGCGGGACTAGCACAGATACGCAGTATTTT
CASSLFRGTSTDTQYF
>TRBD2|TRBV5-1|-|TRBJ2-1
TGCGCCAGCAGCTTGGAGGGGACTAGCGGGAGGAGAAATAATGAGCAGTTCTTC
CASSLEGTSGRRNNEQFF
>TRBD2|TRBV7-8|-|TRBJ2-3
TGTGCCAGCAGCTACACCCGAGCGGGAGGGATTTACACAGATACGCAGTATTTT
CASSYTRAGGIYTDTQYF
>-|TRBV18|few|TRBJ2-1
TGTGCCAGCTCCCCATCCGGGACTTCCATCTCCTACAATGAGCAGTTCTTC
CASSPSGTSISYNEQFF
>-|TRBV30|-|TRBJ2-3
TGTGCCTGGAGCAGCGGCCTAAGCACAGATACGCAGTATTTT
CAWSSGLSTDTQYF
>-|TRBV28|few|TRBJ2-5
TGTGCCAGCAGTTTATCGGGACAAGGTATAGGGACCCAGTACTTC
CASSLSGQGIGTQYF
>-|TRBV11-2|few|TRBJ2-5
TGTGCCAGCAGCTTAGGCAGGGAAGAGACCCAGTACTTC
CASSLGREETQYF
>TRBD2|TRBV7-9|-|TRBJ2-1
TGTGCCAGCAGCATCGGACTAGTCTACAATGAGCAGTTCTTC
CASSIGLVYNEQFF
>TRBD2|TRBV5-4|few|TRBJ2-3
TGTGCCAGCAGCCAACGACTAGCGGGAGAAACAGATACGCAGTATTTT
CASSQRLAGETDTQYF
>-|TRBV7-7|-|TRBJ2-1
TGTGCCAGCAGCCAGACAGAGTACAATGAGCAGTTCTTC
CASSQTEYNEQFF
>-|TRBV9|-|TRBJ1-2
TGTGCCAGCAGCGGGGAGAGGAACTATGGCTACACCTTC
CASSGERNYGYTF
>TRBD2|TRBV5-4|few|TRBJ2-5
TGTGCCAGCAGCCTCGGACTAGCCCAAGAGACCCAGTACTTC
CASSLGLAQETQYF
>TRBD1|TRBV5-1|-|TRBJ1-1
TGCGCCAGCAGCTGGAGACAGGGCGGGAACACTGAAGCTTTCTTT
CASSWRQGGNTEAFF
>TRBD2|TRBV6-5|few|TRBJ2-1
TGTGCCAGCAGTTATGAGACTAGCGGGAAGGAGTTCTTC
CASSYETSGKEFF
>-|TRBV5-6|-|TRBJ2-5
TGTGCCAGCAGCCAAGCGGGACAATGGGAGACCCAGTACTTC
CASSQAGQWETQYF
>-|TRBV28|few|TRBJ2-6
TGTGCCAGCAACGAACTCCCTGGGGCCAACGTCCTGACTTTC
CASNELPGANVLTF
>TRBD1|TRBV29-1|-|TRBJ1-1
TGCAGCGCCATTCGACAGGGGGGTCGTTTTGTGAACACTGAAGCTTTCTTT
CSAIRQGGRFVNTEAFF
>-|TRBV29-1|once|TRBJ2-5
TGCAGCGTTGTGGGCAGATTACAAGAGACCCAGTACTTC
CSVVGRLQETQYF